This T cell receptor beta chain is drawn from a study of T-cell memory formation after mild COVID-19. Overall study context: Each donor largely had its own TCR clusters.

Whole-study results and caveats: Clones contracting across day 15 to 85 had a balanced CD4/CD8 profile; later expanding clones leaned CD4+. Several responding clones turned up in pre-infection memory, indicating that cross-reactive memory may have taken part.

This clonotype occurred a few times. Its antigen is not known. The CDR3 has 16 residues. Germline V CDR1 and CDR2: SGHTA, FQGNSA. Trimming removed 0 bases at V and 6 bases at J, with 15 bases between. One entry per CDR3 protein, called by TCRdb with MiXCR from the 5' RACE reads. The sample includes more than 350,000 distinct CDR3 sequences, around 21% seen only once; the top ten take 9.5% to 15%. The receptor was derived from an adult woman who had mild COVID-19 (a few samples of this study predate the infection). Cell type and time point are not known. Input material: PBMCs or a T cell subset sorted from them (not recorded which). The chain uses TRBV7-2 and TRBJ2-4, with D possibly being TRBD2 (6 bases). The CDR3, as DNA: TGTGCCAGCAGCTTAGCGCCGTGGGGGGTTGGAAACATTCAGTACTTC. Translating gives CASSLAPWGVGNIQYF.